The rows below give T cell receptor beta chains drawn from one sample of a study of OX40 agonist ivuxolimab in advanced cancers. Method: immunoSEQ multiplex PCR; TCRdb's copy keeps in-frame clones and lacks some. Of under 40,000 clones listed, about four fifths were seen once; the top ten hold around 1.4%. Source: CD4+ or CD8+ T cells sorted from blood, taken in a trial of the OX40 agonist ivuxolimab. The receptors shown here come from an adult with an advanced solid tumor such as melanoma, head and neck, liver or kidney cancer. CDR3s include the opening cysteine and the closing phenylalanine or tryptophan. D genes are given only for firm matches. Some rows mark clone size as missing; the rest say once, few, many or name a class of expanded clone.

j_gene: TRBJ2-7; len: 13; abundance: -; d_gene: -; v_gene: TRBV18; CDR3nt: TGTGCCAGCTCACCGGGCGGACCCTACGAGCAGTACTTC; CDR3aa: CASSPGGPYEQYF
j_gene: TRBJ2-1; len: 14; abundance: -; d_gene: -; v_gene: TRBV30; CDR3nt: TGTGCCTGGAGTGACGGGGGCTCCTACAATGAGCAGTTCTTC; CDR3aa: CAWSDGGSYNEQFF
j_gene: TRBJ1-5; len: 15; abundance: -; d_gene: -; v_gene: TRBV7-2; CDR3nt: TGTGCCAGCAGCTTAGCGCCCACAGGCAATCAGCCCCAGCATTTT; CDR3aa: CASSLAPTGNQPQHF
j_gene: TRBJ1-1; len: 14; abundance: -; d_gene: -; v_gene: TRBV4-1; CDR3nt: TGCGCCAGCAGCCAAGAAAATCACGGCACTGAAGCTTTCTTT; CDR3aa: CASSQENHGTEAFF
j_gene: TRBJ2-1; len: 12; abundance: -; d_gene: -; v_gene: TRBV10-3; CDR3nt: TGTGCCATCAGTGAGTTGGCCAATGAGCAGTTCTTC; CDR3aa: CAISELANEQFF
j_gene: TRBJ2-7; len: 15; abundance: -; d_gene: TRBD1; v_gene: TRBV18; CDR3nt: TGTGCCAGCTCACCCATGGGACAGGTGACCTACGAGCAGTACTTC; CDR3aa: CASSPMGQVTYEQYF
j_gene: TRBJ2-7; len: 14; abundance: -; d_gene: -; v_gene: TRBV5-1; CDR3nt: TGCGCCAGCAGCTTGGCCGTCGTTCCCTACGAGCAGTACTTC; CDR3aa: CASSLAVVPYEQYF
j_gene: TRBJ1-5; len: 13; abundance: -; d_gene: TRBD1; v_gene: TRBV6-5; CDR3nt: TGTGCCAGCAGTTTGACAGGGGATCAGCCCCAGCATTTT; CDR3aa: CASSLTGDQPQHF
j_gene: TRBJ2-7; len: 14; abundance: -; d_gene: -; v_gene: TRBV5-1; CDR3nt: TGCGCCAGCAGCTTGGATTGGGGAGCCTACGAGCAGTACTTC; CDR3aa: CASSLDWGAYEQYF
j_gene: TRBJ1-1; len: 15; abundance: few; d_gene: -; v_gene: TRBV9; CDR3nt: TGTGCCAGCAGCCTTCGAGAAGGGGAGCACACTGAAGCTTTCTTT; CDR3aa: CASSLREGEHTEAFF
j_gene: TRBJ1-6; len: 16; abundance: -; d_gene: -; v_gene: TRBV7-3; CDR3nt: TGTGCCAGCAGCTTAAGAGCGGACAGCCAAGATTCACCCCTCCACTTT; CDR3aa: CASSLRADSQDSPLHF
j_gene: TRBJ1-1; len: 15; abundance: -; d_gene: -; v_gene: TRBV5-6; CDR3nt: TGTGCCAGCAGCTTGGACACAGGGAACTCCGCTGAAGCTTTCTTT; CDR3aa: CASSLDTGNSAEAFF
j_gene: TRBJ1-2; len: 13; abundance: -; d_gene: TRBD1; v_gene: TRBV5-6; CDR3nt: TGTGCCAGCAGCCCGGACAGGGCCTATGGCTACACCTTC; CDR3aa: CASSPDRAYGYTF
j_gene: TRBJ2-1; len: 13; abundance: -; d_gene: TRBD1; v_gene: TRBV11-1; CDR3nt: TGTGCCAGCAGCAAAGACAGGGTCGATGAGCAGTTCTTC; CDR3aa: CASSKDRVDEQFF
j_gene: TRBJ1-1; len: 14; abundance: once; d_gene: -; v_gene: TRBV7-8; CDR3nt: TGTGCCAGCAGCTTAGCGCAAGAGTTCGACGAAGCTTTCTTT; CDR3aa: CASSLAQEFDEAFF
j_gene: TRBJ1-5; len: 16; abundance: few; d_gene: TRBD1; v_gene: TRBV7-9; CDR3nt: TGTGCCAGCAGCTTAGAGGAGGGGGCCGGTAATCAGCCCCAGCATTTT; CDR3aa: CASSLEEGAGNQPQHF
j_gene: TRBJ1-2; len: 14; abundance: -; d_gene: TRBD1; v_gene: TRBV5-1; CDR3nt: TGCGCCAGCAGCCCCACAGGGGACGCCTATGGCTACACCTTC; CDR3aa: CASSPTGDAYGYTF
j_gene: TRBJ1-4; len: 18; abundance: -; d_gene: TRBD1; v_gene: TRBV5-1; CDR3nt: TGCGCCAGCCGCCCGGGACAGACCTTTTTTATAACTAATGAAAAACTGTTTTTT; CDR3aa: CASRPGQTFFITNEKLFF
j_gene: TRBJ2-7; len: 15; abundance: few; d_gene: TRBD1; v_gene: TRBV9; CDR3nt: TGTGCCAGCAGCGTCCGCGGGACAGGGGCCGACGAGCAGTACTTC; CDR3aa: CASSVRGTGADEQYF
j_gene: TRBJ2-1; len: 13; abundance: -; d_gene: -; v_gene: TRBV7-6; CDR3nt: TGTGCCAGCAGCTTAGCCCAAGGCGATGAGCAGTTCTTC; CDR3aa: CASSLAQGDEQFF